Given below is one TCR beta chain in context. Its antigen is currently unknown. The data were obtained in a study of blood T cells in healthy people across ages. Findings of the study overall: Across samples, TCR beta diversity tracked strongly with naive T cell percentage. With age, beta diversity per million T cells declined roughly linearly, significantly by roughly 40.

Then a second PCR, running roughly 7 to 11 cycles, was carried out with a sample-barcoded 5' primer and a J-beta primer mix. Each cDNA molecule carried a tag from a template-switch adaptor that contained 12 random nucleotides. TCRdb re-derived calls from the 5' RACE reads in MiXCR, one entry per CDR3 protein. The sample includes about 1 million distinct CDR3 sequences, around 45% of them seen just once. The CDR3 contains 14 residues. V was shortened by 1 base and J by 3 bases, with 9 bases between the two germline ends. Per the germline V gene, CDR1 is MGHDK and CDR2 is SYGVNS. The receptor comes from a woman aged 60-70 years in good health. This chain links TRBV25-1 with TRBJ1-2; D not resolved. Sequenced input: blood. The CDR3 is CASSELREDYGYTF. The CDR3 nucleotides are TGTGCCAGCAGTGAATTAAGGGAGGACTATGGCTACACCTTC.